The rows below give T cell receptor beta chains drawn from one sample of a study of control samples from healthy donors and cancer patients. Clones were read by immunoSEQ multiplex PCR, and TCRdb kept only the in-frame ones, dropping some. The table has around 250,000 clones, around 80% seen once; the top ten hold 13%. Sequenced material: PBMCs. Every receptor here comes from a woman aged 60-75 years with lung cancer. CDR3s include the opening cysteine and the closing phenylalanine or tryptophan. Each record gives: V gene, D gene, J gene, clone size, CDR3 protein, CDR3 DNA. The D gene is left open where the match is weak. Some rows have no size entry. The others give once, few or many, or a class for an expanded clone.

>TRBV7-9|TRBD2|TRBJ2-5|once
CASSPVAGGETQYF
TGTGCCAGCAGCCCTGTCGCGGGGGGGGAGACCCAGTACTTC
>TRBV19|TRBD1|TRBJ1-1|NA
CASSLIDRDTEAFF
TGTGCCAGTAGCTTAATCGACAGGGACACTGAAGCTTTCTTT
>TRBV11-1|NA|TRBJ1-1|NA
CASSAAFRENTEAFF
TGTGCCAGCAGCGCCGCCTTCAGAGAGAACACTGAAGCTTTCTTT
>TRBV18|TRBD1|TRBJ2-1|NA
CASSPPGQGSYNEQFF
TGTGCCAGCTCGCCCCCGGGACAGGGGTCCTACAATGAGCAGTTCTTC
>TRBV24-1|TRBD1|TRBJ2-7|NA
CATSRTGGFGEQYF
TGTGCCACCAGCAGGACAGGGGGCTTCGGCGAGCAGTACTTC
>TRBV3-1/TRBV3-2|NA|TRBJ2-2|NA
CASSRPPRSLYAGELFF
TGTGCCAGCAGCCGACCCCCCCGGAGTCTATACGCCGGGGAGCTGTTTTTT
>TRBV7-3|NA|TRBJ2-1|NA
CASSSQGGYEQFF
TGTGCCAGCAGCTCCCAAGGGGGTTATGAGCAGTTCTTC
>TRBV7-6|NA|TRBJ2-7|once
CASSLGLTGIYEQYF
TGTGCCAGCAGCCTCGGACTTACGGGAATATACGAGCAGTACTTC
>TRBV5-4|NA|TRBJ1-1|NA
CASSSLGGDTEAFF
TGTGCCAGCAGCTCGTTAGGGGGGGACACTGAAGCTTTCTTT
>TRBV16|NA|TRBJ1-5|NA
CASSQQPRANQPQHF
TGTGCCAGCAGCCAGCAGCCGAGGGCCAATCAGCCCCAGCATTTT
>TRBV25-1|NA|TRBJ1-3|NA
CASSDSLSGNTIYF
TGTGCCAGCTCCGACTCCCTCTCTGGAAACACCATATATTTT
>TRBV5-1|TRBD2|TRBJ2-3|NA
CASSPLPAGVTDTQYF
TGCGCCAGCAGCCCGCTACCGGCGGGAGTAACAGATACGCAGTATTTT
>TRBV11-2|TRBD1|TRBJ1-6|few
CASSRTGNSPLHF
TGTGCCAGCAGCCGGACAGGGAATTCACCCCTCCACTTT
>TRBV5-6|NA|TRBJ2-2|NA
CASSFELAITGELFF
TGTGCCAGCAGCTTCGAACTAGCCATCACCGGGGAGCTGTTTTTT
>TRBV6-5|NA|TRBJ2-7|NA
CASSYNPGLGEQYF
TGTGCCAGCAGTTATAACCCTGGCCTGGGGGAGCAGTACTTC
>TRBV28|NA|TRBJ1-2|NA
CATVVGGVGDRYGYTF
TGTGCCACCGTTGTCGGTGGGGTTGGGGATCGGTATGGCTACACCTTC
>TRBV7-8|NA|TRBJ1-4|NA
CASSLVTRGTNEKLFF
TGTGCCAGCAGCTTAGTAACAAGGGGGACTAATGAAAAACTGTTTTTT
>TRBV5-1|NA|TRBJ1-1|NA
CASSFSGYGVNTEAFF
TGCGCCAGCAGCTTTTCAGGGTACGGGGTGAACACTGAAGCTTTCTTT
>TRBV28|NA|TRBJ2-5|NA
CASSGGGAGRSETQYF
TGTGCCAGCAGTGGGGGGGGCGCGGGACGTTCAGAGACCCAGTACTTC
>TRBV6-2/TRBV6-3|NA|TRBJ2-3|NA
CASSYYGPTSTDTQYF
TGTGCCAGCAGTTACTACGGACCAACTAGCACAGATACGCAGTATTTT
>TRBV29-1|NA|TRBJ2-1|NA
CSVTGTDQYNEQFF
TGCAGCGTAACCGGGACGGACCAATACAATGAGCAGTTCTTC
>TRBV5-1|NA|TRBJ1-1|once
CASREGVLNTEAFF
TGCGCCAGCAGGGAGGGGGTGCTGAACACTGAAGCTTTCTTT
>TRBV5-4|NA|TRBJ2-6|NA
CASSRRTSGANVLTF
TGTGCCAGCAGCCGACGGACCTCTGGGGCCAACGTCCTGACTTTC
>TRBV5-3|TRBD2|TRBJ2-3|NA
CARSLFGTSGTDTQYF
TGTGCCAGAAGCTTGTTTGGGACTAGCGGCACAGATACGCAGTATTTT
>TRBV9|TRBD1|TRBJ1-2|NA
CASDRGGYGYTF
TGTGCCAGCGACAGGGGCGGCTATGGCTACACCTTC
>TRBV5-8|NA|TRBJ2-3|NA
CASSSDISTDTQYF
TGTGCCAGCAGCTCTGACATCTCCACAGATACGCAGTATTTT
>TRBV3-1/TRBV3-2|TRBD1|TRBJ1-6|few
CASSQYRDRDSPLHF
TGTGCCAGCAGCCAATACCGGGACAGAGATTCACCCCTCCACTTT
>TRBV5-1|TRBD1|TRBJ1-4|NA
CASSVQGAHDEKLFF
TGCGCCAGCAGCGTTCAGGGGGCGCATGATGAAAAACTGTTTTTT
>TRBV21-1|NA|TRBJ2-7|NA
CASSLRHGQMPYEQYF
TGTGCCAGCAGCCTCCGCCACGGACAGATGCCTTACGAGCAGTACTTC
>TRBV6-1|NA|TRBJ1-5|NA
CASSEASVGRGQPQHF
TGTGCCAGCAGTGAAGCGTCGGTGGGAAGAGGTCAGCCCCAGCATTTT
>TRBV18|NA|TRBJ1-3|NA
CASSLDTLVGYF
TGTGCCAGCTCGCTTGATACTCTGGTCGGATATTTT
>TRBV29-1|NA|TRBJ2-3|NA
CSAFEGGTDTQYF
TGCAGCGCGTTCGAGGGGGGCACAGATACGCAGTATTTT
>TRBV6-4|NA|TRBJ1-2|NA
CASSESGYGYTF
TGTGCCAGCAGTGAATCCGGCTATGGCTACACCTTC
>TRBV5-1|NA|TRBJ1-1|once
CASSLQGHTEAFF
TGCGCCAGCAGCTTGCAGGGGCACACTGAAGCTTTCTTT
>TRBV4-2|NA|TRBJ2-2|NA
CAGGTTDRNTGELFF
TGTGCCGGCGGAACGACAGACAGGAACACCGGGGAGCTGTTTTTT
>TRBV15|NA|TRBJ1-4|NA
CATSRDFHSGFF
TGTGCCACCAGCAGAGATTTCCATAGTGGCTTTTTT
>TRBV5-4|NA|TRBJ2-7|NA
CASSLQGRISEQYF
TGTGCCAGCAGCCTTCAAGGGCGGATCAGCGAGCAGTACTTC
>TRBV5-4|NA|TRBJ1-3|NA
CASSRGGFGENTIYF
TGTGCCAGCAGCCGCGGGGGCTTCGGGGAAAACACCATATATTTT
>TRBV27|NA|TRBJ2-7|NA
CASSLRGARYEQYF
TGTGCCAGCAGTTTACGTGGGGCTAGGTACGAGCAGTACTTC
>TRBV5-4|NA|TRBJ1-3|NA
CASSRQGSGNTIYF
TGTGCCAGCAGCCGGCAGGGCTCTGGAAACACCATATATTTT
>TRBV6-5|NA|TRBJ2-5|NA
CASRDTRSQETQYF
TGTGCCAGCAGAGATACCAGGAGTCAAGAGACCCAGTACTTC
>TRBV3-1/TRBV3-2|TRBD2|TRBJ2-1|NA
CASSQVRLAGVHNEQFF
TGTGCCAGCAGCCAAGTGCGGCTAGCGGGAGTCCACAATGAGCAGTTCTTC
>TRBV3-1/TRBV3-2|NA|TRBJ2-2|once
CASSPWGRNTGELFF
TGTGCCAGCAGCCCCTGGGGTAGAAACACCGGGGAGCTGTTTTTT
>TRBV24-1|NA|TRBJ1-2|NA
CATLVPAHYGYTF
TGTGCCACCCTCGTCCCTGCCCACTATGGCTACACCTTC
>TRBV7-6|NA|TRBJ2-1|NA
CASSFGRDRGYNEQFF
TGTGCCAGCAGCTTCGGGCGGGACAGAGGATACAATGAGCAGTTCTTC
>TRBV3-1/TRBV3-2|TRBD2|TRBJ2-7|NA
CASSQGVKSGGRAYEQYF
TGTGCCAGCAGCCAAGGGGTCAAGAGTGGCGGGAGGGCCTACGAGCAGTACTTC
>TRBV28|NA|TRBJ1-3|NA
CASSSFGNTIYF
TGTGCCAGCAGTTCTTTCGGAAACACCATATATTTT
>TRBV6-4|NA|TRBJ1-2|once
CASSRDGGDYGYTF
TGTGCCAGCAGCCGGGACGGTGGGGACTATGGCTACACCTTC
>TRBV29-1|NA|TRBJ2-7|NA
CSVEDDKYEQYF
TGCAGCGTTGAAGACGACAAGTACGAGCAGTACTTC
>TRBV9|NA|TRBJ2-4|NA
CASSSGPGRAKNIQYF
TGTGCCAGCAGCTCTGGACCTGGGAGAGCCAAAAACATTCAGTACTTC
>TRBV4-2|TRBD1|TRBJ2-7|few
CASSQWTGTYEQYF
TGTGCCAGCAGCCAATGGACAGGGACCTACGAGCAGTACTTC
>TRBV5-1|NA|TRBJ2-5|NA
CATKRGDGETQYF
TGCGCCACAAAAAGGGGGGACGGAGAGACCCAGTACTTC
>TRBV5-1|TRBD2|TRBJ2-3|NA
CASSSILAGTDTQYF
TGCGCCAGCAGCTCTATACTAGCGGGAACAGATACGCAGTATTTT
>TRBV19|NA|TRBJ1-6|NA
CASTKIGAIEGNSPLHF
TGTGCCAGTACCAAAATCGGGGCCATCGAGGGGAATTCACCCCTCCACTTT
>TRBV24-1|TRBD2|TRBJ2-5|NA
CATSDRWTSGRGWETQYF
TGTGCCACCAGTGATCGATGGACTAGCGGGAGGGGTTGGGAGACCCAGTACTTC
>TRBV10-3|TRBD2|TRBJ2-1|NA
CAISELRAGVGNEQFF
TGTGCCATCAGTGAGTTGCGAGCGGGAGTCGGGAATGAGCAGTTCTTC
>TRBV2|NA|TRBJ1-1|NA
CASSEWGQGLTEAFF
TGTGCCAGCAGTGAATGGGGGCAGGGGCTCACTGAAGCTTTCTTT
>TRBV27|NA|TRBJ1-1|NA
CASSPRMARDTEAFF
TGTGCCAGCAGTCCCCGCATGGCCCGGGACACTGAAGCTTTCTTT
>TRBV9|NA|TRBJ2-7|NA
CASSDQGNSKQYF
TGTGCCAGCAGCGACCAGGGCAACAGCAAGCAGTACTTC
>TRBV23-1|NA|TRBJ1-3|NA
CASSPPKGRRNTIYF
TGCGCCAGCAGTCCCCCCAAGGGACGTCGAAACACCATATATTTT